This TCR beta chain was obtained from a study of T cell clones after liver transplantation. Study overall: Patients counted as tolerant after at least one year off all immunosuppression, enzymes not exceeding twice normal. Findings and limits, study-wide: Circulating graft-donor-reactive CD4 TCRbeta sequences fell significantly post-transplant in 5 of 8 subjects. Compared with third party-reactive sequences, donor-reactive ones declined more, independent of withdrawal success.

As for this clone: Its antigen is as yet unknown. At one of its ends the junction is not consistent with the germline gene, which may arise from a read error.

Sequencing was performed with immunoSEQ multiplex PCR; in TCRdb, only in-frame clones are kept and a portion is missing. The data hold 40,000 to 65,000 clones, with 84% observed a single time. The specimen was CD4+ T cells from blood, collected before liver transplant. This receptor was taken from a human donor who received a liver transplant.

CDR3 in DNA: TGTGCCAGCAGCTTGGATGTGAAAACTGAAGCTTTCTTT. Protein product: CASSLDVKTEAFF. V usage is TRBV5-4 and J usage is TRBJ1-1; D is unclear. The CDR3 extends over 13 amino acids. CDR1 is SGHNT, CDR2 YYREEE, per germline (reference sequence).